The T cell receptor beta chain described here comes from a study of identical twins. General study findings and limits: A cross-sectional statistical analysis, not follow-up of the same donors, supported the conclusions.

Only a few counts were recorded for this clonotype. Antigen unknown. TCRdb re-called the 5' RACE reads with MiXCR, one entry per CDR3 protein. This sample has just under 550,000 distinct CDR3 sequences; around 15% occur once, and the top ten carry roughly 0.44%. The CDR3 sequence is 14 residues long. The V and J ends lost 3 bases and 5 bases, in that order; junction bases with no gene match: 5. Germline V gives CDR1 SGHRS, CDR2 YFSETQ. This sample also appeared in a second study, on yellow fever vaccine responses in identical twins.

The rearrangement links TRBV5-1 to TRBJ2-7, with 10 bases matching TRBD2. This sequence was found in a young woman in good health. Input material: CD4+ T cells sorted from blood. In DNA, the CDR3 is TGCGCCAGCAGCTCTAGCGGGAGTAGGCACGAGCAGTACTTC. Residues: CASSSSGSRHEQYF.